These 17 T cell receptor beta chains share one sample of origin, sequenced in a study of control samples from healthy donors and cancer patients. Clones were read by immunoSEQ multiplex PCR, and TCRdb kept only the in-frame ones, dropping some. The table records 60,000 to 75,000 clones, roughly 90% of them present only once. Sequenced input: PBMCs. Receptors were obtained from a man in his 60s with colorectal cancer.

This chain links TRBV25-1 with TRBJ1-3; 7 bases line up with TRBD1. With 8 bases clipped from V and 4 bases from J, the junction kept 8 bases outside the gene matches. CDR1 is MGHDK and CDR2 is SYGVNS in the germline V gene. The CDR3 spans 14 residues. The CDR3 DNA is TGTGCCAGCTCCAGGGGGGCGAGGGGAAACACCATATATTTT. It yields the protein CASSRGARGNTIYF.

The chain couples TRBV5-1 to TRBJ2-5; D is uncertain. From germline, CDR1 is SGHRS and CDR2 YFSETQ. The CDR3 covers 14 residues. Trimming shortened V by 1 base and J by 9 bases, and 16 bases separated the two germline ends. CDR3 sequence: CASSLMDGSLAQYF. The CDR3 coding sequence is TGCGCCAGCAGCTTGATGGACGGGTCGCTAGCCCAGTACTTC.

This clone was recorded only once. The J gene is TRBJ1-4, the V gene TRBV19; maybe TRBD1 (5 bases). Germline V gene data show CDR1 as LNHDA and CDR2 as SQIVND (reference sequence). Trimming removed 6 bases from V and 0 bases from J, with 11 bases in between. CDR3 length equals 15 residues. This CDR3 reads CASSRGRATNEKLFF. The CDR3 DNA reads as TGTGCCAGTAGCCGGGGCAGAGCAACTAATGAAAAACTGTTTTTT.

This clone was recorded once. The genes are TRBV5-1 and TRBJ1-6; 8 bases align to TRBD1. The J segment lost 13 bases and the V segment lost 3 bases, leaving 15 bases of the junction unmatched. The V gene's germline CDR1 is SGHRS and CDR2 YFSETQ. This CDR3 region has 16 residues. Written as DNA, the CDR3 is TGCGCCAGCAGCTCGGGCAGGGGGCCGGGAGGGTCTCCCCTCCACTTT. Encoded protein: CASSSGRGPGGSPLHF.

The chain joins TRBV10-3 to TRBJ2-2; 9 bases align to TRBD1. The V segment lost 8 bases and the J segment 5 bases; nucleotides outside the gene matches: 3. CDR1 and CDR2 from the germline V gene are ENHRY and SYGVKD. The CDR3 spans 13 residues. The CDR3 DNA is TGTGCCATCGGGACAGGGAGAACCGGGGAGCTGTTTTTT. Protein sequence: CAIGTGRTGELFF.

This clone showed up just a few times. The rearrangement uses TRBV7-9 and TRBJ2-1, with TRBD2 matching 11 bases. Germline CDR1 and CDR2: SEHNR and FQNEAQ (reference sequence). Trimming took 8 bases from V and 10 from J; bases not matched to a gene: 10. This CDR3 is 14 amino acids long. The CDR3 nucleotides read TGTGCCAGCGGTGGTAGCGGGGGGGCGGGAGAGCAGTTCTTC. Its translation: CASGGSGGAGEQFF.

The chain combines TRBV27 with TRBJ2-2, with TRBD2 matching 7 bases. Trimming took 6 bases from V and 0 from J; bases not matched to a gene: 1. The length of the CDR3 is 14 residues. Germline V gene sequence: CDR1 MNHEY, CDR2 SMNVEV (reference sequence). DNA for the CDR3: TGTGCCAGCAGGAGCGGGACGAACACCGGGGAGCTGTTTTTT. Protein: CASRSGTNTGELFF.

The gene calls are TRBV15 and TRBJ1-5, with no clear D. V was cut by 2 bases and J by 9 bases, with 8 bases left in between. CDR3 length equals 12 residues. Germline assignment: CDR1 LNHNV and CDR2 YYDKDF (reference sequence). The chain's CDR3 is CATSRREGPQHF. The CDR3 DNA reads TGTGCCACCAGCAGACGAGAGGGGCCCCAGCATTTT.

The chain is built from TRBV27 and TRBJ1-2; a weak D match, TRBD1 (6 bases). Between the trimmed V and J ends, which lost 3 bases and 2 bases, there was a span of 10 bases. In germline, CDR1 is MNHEY, CDR2 SMNVEV (reference sequence). The CDR3 covers 14 residues. The CDR3 protein is CASSFQGRNYGYTF. The CDR3 bases are TGTGCCAGCAGTTTCCAGGGGCGCAACTATGGCTACACCTTC.

The chain joins TRBV28 to TRBJ2-5; weak D call: TRBD1 (6 bases). The V gene lost 7 bases and the J gene lost 0 bases, with 15 bases spanning the gap. The CDR3 consists of 15 residues. Per germline, CDR1 MDHEN and CDR2 SYDVKM. This chain's CDR3 is CASKSGALYQETQYF. In DNA form, the CDR3 reads TGTGCCAGCAAATCAGGGGCCTTGTACCAAGAGACCCAGTACTTC.

The genes are TRBV11-2 and TRBJ2-1; a possible D gene is TRBD1 (6 bases). CDR1 is SGHAT, CDR2 FQNNGV, per germline. V was cut by 2 bases and J by 6 bases, with 11 bases left in between. The CDR3 loop spans 14 amino acids. DNA for the CDR3: TGTGCCAGCAGCTTATCAGGGGTTCTCAATGAGCAGTTCTTC. Encoded protein: CASSLSGVLNEQFF.

The chain uses TRBV6-5 and TRBJ1-4; 7 bases are a match to TRBD1. Germline CDR1 and CDR2: MNHEY and SVGAGI. This CDR3 has 13 residues. V was clipped by 6 bases and J by 4 bases; unmatched bases: 2. The DNA of the CDR3 is TGTGCCAGCAGCGGGACAGTTAATGAAAAACTGTTTTTT. Its protein is CASSGTVNEKLFF.

The genes are TRBV6-5 and TRBJ1-6; tentatively, D is TRBD1 (6 bases). The V and J ends lost 5 bases and 4 bases respectively, with 12 bases between them. The CDR3 has 15 residues. Germline V gene sequence: CDR1 MNHEY, CDR2 SVGAGI. The CDR3 DNA follows: TGTGCCAGCAGTCGGGGGCACCGGTATAATTCACCCCTCCACTTT. Encoded protein: CASSRGHRYNSPLHF.

This chain joins TRBV9 and TRBJ2-3, with D perhaps being TRBD1 or TRBD2 (5 bases each). The V end lost 0 bases, the J end lost 2 bases, and 13 bases lay between the germline ends. The CDR3 spans 16 residues. The germline V gene has CDR1 SGDLS and CDR2 YYNGEE. The CDR3 is CASSVGMGTSTDTQYF. The CDR3 DNA follows: TGTGCCAGCAGCGTAGGGATGGGGACCTCCACAGATACGCAGTATTTT.

The chain couples TRBV4-1 to TRBJ2-1, with 8 bases identical to TRBD1. The CDR3 consists of 18 residues. From germline, CDR1 is MGHRA and CDR2 YSYEKL. J gave up 6 bases and V 4 bases, and 17 bases lay outside the gene matches. CDR3 sequence reads: CASSLVAGRGRLGNEQFF. CDR3 DNA: TGCGCCAGCAGCCTCGTGGCGGGCAGGGGGCGACTCGGCAATGAGCAGTTCTTC.

The chain has TRBV5-1 and TRBJ2-7; D ambiguous. The CDR3 loop spans 14 amino acids. V lost 2 bases and J 0 bases, leaving 9 bases between the germline ends. The V gene's germline CDR1 is SGHRS and CDR2 YFSETQ. This CDR3 is CASSLGFSSYEQYF. Written as DNA, the CDR3 is TGCGCCAGCAGCTTAGGTTTTAGCTCCTACGAGCAGTACTTC.

The CDR3 sequence: CASSPTGTSTEQYF. For the CDR3, the DNA is TGTGCCAGCAGCCCTACCGGGACTAGCACCGAGCAGTACTTC. This chain connects TRBV7-8 to TRBJ2-7; 9 nucleotides match TRBD2. V was clipped by 5 bases and J by 6 bases; unmatched bases: 8. This CDR3 has 14 amino acids. Germline CDR1 and CDR2: SGHVS and FQNEAQ.